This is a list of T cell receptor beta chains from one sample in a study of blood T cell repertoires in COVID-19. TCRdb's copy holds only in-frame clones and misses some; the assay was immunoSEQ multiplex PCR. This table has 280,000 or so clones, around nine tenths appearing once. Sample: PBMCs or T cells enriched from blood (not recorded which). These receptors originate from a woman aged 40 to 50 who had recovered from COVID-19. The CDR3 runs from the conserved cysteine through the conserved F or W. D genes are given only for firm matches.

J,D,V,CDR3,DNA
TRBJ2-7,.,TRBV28,CASSRDFYEQYF,TGTGCCAGCAGCCGGGACTTCTACGAGCAGTACTTC
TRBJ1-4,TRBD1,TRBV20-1,CSASLQGANEKLFF,TGCAGTGCTAGTTTACAGGGGGCTAATGAAAAACTGTTTTTT
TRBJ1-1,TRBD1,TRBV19,CASSRTGAPGTEAFF,TGTGCCAGTAGTCGAACAGGGGCCCCGGGGACTGAAGCTTTCTTT
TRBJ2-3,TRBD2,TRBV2,CASSRLAGGRGDTQYF,TGTGCCAGCAGCCGACTAGCGGGAGGACGGGGGGATACGCAGTATTTT
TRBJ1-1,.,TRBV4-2,CASSQGPDSPAFF,TGTGCCAGCAGCCAAGGACCTGACAGTCCAGCTTTCTTT
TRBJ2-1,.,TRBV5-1,CASSLLESSYNEQFF,TGCGCCAGCAGCTTGTTAGAGAGCTCCTACAATGAGCAGTTCTTC
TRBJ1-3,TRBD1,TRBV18,CASSPYNRDRGYSGNTIYF,TGTGCCAGCTCACCCTATAACCGGGACAGGGGTTACTCTGGAAACACCATATATTTT
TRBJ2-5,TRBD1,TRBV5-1,CASSYHDRARQETQYF,TGCGCCAGCAGCTATCACGACAGGGCTAGACAAGAGACCCAGTACTTC
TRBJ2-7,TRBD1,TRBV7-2,CASSSRQGAYEQYF,TGTGCCAGCAGTTCAAGACAGGGGGCCTACGAGCAGTACTTC
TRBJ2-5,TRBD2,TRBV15,CATSRAGAGGGQETQYF,TGTGCCACCAGCAGAGCAGGCGCGGGAGGTGGACAAGAGACCCAGTACTTC
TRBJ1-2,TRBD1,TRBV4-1,CASSQTGTGGSYGYTF,TGCGCCAGCAGCCAGACCGGGACAGGGGGGTCCTATGGCTACACCTTC